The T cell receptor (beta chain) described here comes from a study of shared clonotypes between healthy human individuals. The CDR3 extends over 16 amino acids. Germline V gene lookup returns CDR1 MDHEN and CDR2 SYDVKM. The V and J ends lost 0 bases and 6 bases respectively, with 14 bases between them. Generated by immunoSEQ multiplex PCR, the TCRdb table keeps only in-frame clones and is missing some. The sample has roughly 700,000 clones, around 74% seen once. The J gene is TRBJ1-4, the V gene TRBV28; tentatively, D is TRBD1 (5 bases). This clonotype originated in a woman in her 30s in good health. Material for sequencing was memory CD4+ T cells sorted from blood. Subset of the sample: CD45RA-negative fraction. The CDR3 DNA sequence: TGTGCCAGCAGTTTATGGGGACCAGGGTTTGATGAAAAACTGTTTTTT. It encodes CASSLWGPGFDEKLFF.